Listed below are T cell receptor beta chains from one sample, sequenced in a study of T cell responses to AZD1222 COVID-19 vaccine. Libraries were prepared by immunoSEQ multiplex PCR; TCRdb keeps only in-frame clonotypes and omits some of them. The repertoire holds 55,000 to 70,000 clones, about 90% seen once, with less than 9% in the top ten. The sample in question was peripheral blood, obtained on day 0 of AZD1222 vaccination. These TCRs come from an adult in good health. CDR3s include the opening cysteine and the closing phenylalanine or tryptophan. D genes are given only for firm matches. Expanded clones get a size class; other rows say once, few or many, or leave the size out.

length: 16; V: TRBV10-1; J: TRBJ2-1; size: NA; D: TRBD1; CDR3: CAKTPTRTGDYNEQFF; DNA: TGCGCCAAAACACCAACCAGGACAGGGGACTACAATGAGCAGTTCTTC
length: 12; V: TRBV7-9; J: TRBJ2-1; size: once; D: NA; CDR3: CASSLGDNEQFF; DNA: TGTGCCAGCAGCTTAGGGGACAATGAGCAGTTCTTC
length: 13; V: TRBV11-2; J: TRBJ2-5; size: NA; D: TRBD1; CDR3: CASSPDRAETQYF; DNA: TGTGCCAGCAGCCCGGACAGGGCTGAGACCCAGTACTTC
length: 14; V: TRBV27; J: TRBJ2-3; size: NA; D: NA; CDR3: CASSFGGDTDTQYF; DNA: TGTGCCAGCAGTTTCGGAGGAGACACAGATACGCAGTATTTT
length: 12; V: TRBV9; J: TRBJ2-3; size: once; D: NA; CDR3: CASSVWRDTQYF; DNA: TGTGCCAGCAGCGTGTGGCGAGATACGCAGTATTTT
length: 11; V: TRBV19; J: TRBJ1-1; size: NA; D: NA; CDR3: CASSTRVGAFF; DNA: TGTGCCAGTAGTACCAGGGTTGGCGCTTTCTTT
length: 15; V: TRBV5-4; J: TRBJ1-2; size: once; D: TRBD1; CDR3: CASSLVQGSHYGYTF; DNA: TGTGCCAGCAGCTTGGTACAGGGGAGTCACTATGGCTACACCTTC
length: 19; V: TRBV3-1/TRBV3-2; J: TRBJ2-1; size: NA; D: NA; CDR3: CASSQGFGGRPGSYNEQFF; DNA: TGTGCCAGCAGCCAAGGGTTTGGAGGACGGCCCGGCTCCTACAATGAGCAGTTCTTC
length: 15; V: TRBV7-2; J: TRBJ2-1; size: NA; D: TRBD2; CDR3: CASSLELAGGYEQFF; DNA: TGTGCCAGCAGCTTAGAACTAGCGGGAGGGTATGAGCAGTTCTTC
length: 15; V: TRBV5-1; J: TRBJ1-1; size: NA; D: TRBD1; CDR3: CASSLSYGTATEAFF; DNA: TGCGCCAGCAGCTTGAGCTACGGGACAGCCACTGAAGCTTTCTTT
length: 14; V: TRBV27; J: TRBJ1-2; size: NA; D: NA; CDR3: CASSSTGPNYGYTF; DNA: TGTGCCAGCAGTTCGACAGGCCCAAACTATGGCTACACCTTC
length: 12; V: TRBV6-2/TRBV6-3; J: TRBJ2-7; size: NA; D: NA; CDR3: CASSYTGYEQYF; DNA: TGTGCCAGCAGTTACACCGGCTACGAGCAGTACTTC
length: 14; V: TRBV19; J: TRBJ1-2; size: NA; D: NA; CDR3: CASDTPGQFYGYTF; DNA: TGTGCCAGCGACACACCGGGACAATTCTATGGCTACACCTTC
length: 16; V: TRBV6-2/TRBV6-3; J: TRBJ2-7; size: NA; D: TRBD2; CDR3: CASSYSGFGGRIEQYF; DNA: TGTGCCAGCAGTTATTCAGGATTTGGCGGGAGGATCGAGCAGTACTTC
length: 16; V: TRBV7-6; J: TRBJ2-5; size: NA; D: NA; CDR3: CASSLGLGSHQETQYF; DNA: TGTGCCAGCAGCTTAGGGCTCGGGTCCCACCAAGAGACCCAGTACTTC
length: 15; V: TRBV18; J: TRBJ1-1; size: NA; D: NA; CDR3: CASSPPGRTNTEAFF; DNA: TGTGCCAGCTCACCACCGGGCAGAACAAATACTGAAGCTTTCTTT
length: 14; V: TRBV7-9; J: TRBJ2-7; size: NA; D: TRBD2; CDR3: CASSESGTAYEQYF; DNA: TGTGCCAGCAGCGAGAGCGGGACGGCCTACGAGCAGTACTTC
length: 16; V: TRBV28; J: TRBJ1-5; size: NA; D: NA; CDR3: CASRKGGRVRDQPQHF; DNA: TGTGCCAGCAGAAAAGGGGGGCGCGTTAGGGATCAGCCCCAGCATTTT
length: 17; V: TRBV7-9; J: TRBJ2-5; size: NA; D: NA; CDR3: CASSLDRMVREPETQYF; DNA: TGTGCCAGCAGCTTAGATCGGATGGTTAGGGAGCCAGAGACCCAGTACTTC
length: 12; V: TRBV24-1; J: TRBJ1-1; size: NA; D: NA; CDR3: CATSEGNTEAFF; DNA: TGTGCCACCAGTGAGGGGAACACTGAAGCTTTCTTT
length: 15; V: TRBV7-6; J: TRBJ2-7; size: NA; D: NA; CDR3: CASSFRTETSYEQYF; DNA: TGTGCCAGCAGCTTCAGAACAGAGACCTCCTACGAGCAGTACTTC
length: 15; V: TRBV5-4; J: TRBJ2-2; size: NA; D: NA; CDR3: CASSASGGDTGELFF; DNA: TGTGCCAGCAGCGCCTCAGGGGGGGACACCGGGGAGCTGTTTTTT
length: 15; V: TRBV7-2; J: TRBJ2-1; size: NA; D: TRBD2; CDR3: CASSRGTSERNEQFF; DNA: TGTGCCAGCAGCCGCGGGACTAGCGAAAGGAATGAGCAGTTCTTC
length: 14; V: TRBV2; J: TRBJ2-7; size: NA; D: TRBD2; CDR3: CASRGLAGAFEQYF; DNA: TGTGCCAGCAGAGGACTAGCGGGAGCTTTCGAGCAGTACTTC
length: 13; V: TRBV5-5; J: TRBJ2-1; size: NA; D: NA; CDR3: CASRGPGTPEQFF; DNA: TGTGCCAGCAGGGGACCAGGGACCCCTGAGCAGTTCTTC
length: 15; V: TRBV6-2/TRBV6-3; J: TRBJ2-1; size: medium-sized; D: TRBD2; CDR3: CASSFGLAGFNEQFF; DNA: TGTGCCAGCAGCTTCGGACTAGCGGGATTCAATGAGCAGTTCTTC
length: 17; V: TRBV29-1; J: TRBJ2-2; size: NA; D: TRBD2; CDR3: CSVPLAGGPRGTGELFF; DNA: TGCAGCGTTCCCCTAGCGGGAGGGCCGCGTGGCACCGGGGAGCTGTTTTTT
length: 14; V: TRBV10-1; J: TRBJ2-5; size: NA; D: TRBD1; CDR3: CASSPDRGQETQYF; DNA: TGCGCCAGCAGCCCCGACAGGGGTCAAGAGACCCAGTACTTC
length: 15; V: TRBV29-1; J: TRBJ2-1; size: NA; D: TRBD2; CDR3: CSVELGGRARNEQFF; DNA: TGCAGCGTTGAATTGGGGGGGAGGGCCAGGAATGAGCAGTTCTTC
length: 15; V: TRBV5-1; J: TRBJ2-1; size: NA; D: TRBD2; CDR3: CASSLAASGNYEQFF; DNA: TGCGCCAGCAGCTTGGCGGCTAGCGGGAACTATGAGCAGTTCTTC
length: 11; V: TRBV11-2; J: TRBJ2-1; size: NA; D: NA; CDR3: CASSLAHEQFF; DNA: TGTGCCAGCAGCTTAGCCCATGAGCAGTTCTTC
length: 12; V: TRBV5-1; J: TRBJ1-2; size: NA; D: TRBD1; CDR3: CASSQQGYGYTF; DNA: TGCGCCAGCAGCCAACAGGGGTATGGCTACACCTTC
length: 18; V: TRBV11-2; J: TRBJ2-1; size: few; D: TRBD2; CDR3: CASSGGGLAGFSYNEQFF; DNA: TGTGCCAGCAGCGGGGGGGGACTAGCGGGATTCTCCTACAATGAGCAGTTCTTC
length: 16; V: TRBV28; J: TRBJ2-6; size: NA; D: TRBD1; CDR3: CASVGQGASGANVLTF; DNA: TGTGCCAGCGTGGGACAGGGGGCTTCGGGGGCCAACGTCCTGACTTTC
length: 13; V: TRBV27; J: TRBJ2-7; size: NA; D: NA; CDR3: CASSLGIHYEQYF; DNA: TGTGCCAGCAGTTTGGGCATACACTACGAGCAGTACTTC
length: 15; V: TRBV19; J: TRBJ1-6; size: NA; D: NA; CDR3: CASSMGGAKNSPLHF; DNA: TGTGCCAGTAGTATGGGGGGGGCAAAGAATTCACCCCTCCACTTT
length: 13; V: TRBV6-5; J: TRBJ2-1; size: NA; D: NA; CDR3: CASTQPVGGEQFF; DNA: TGTGCCAGCACCCAACCTGTAGGGGGTGAGCAGTTCTTC
length: 13; V: TRBV15; J: TRBJ2-3; size: NA; D: NA; CDR3: CATSRGYTDTQYF; DNA: TGTGCCACCAGCAGAGGATACACAGATACGCAGTATTTT
length: 14; V: TRBV29-1; J: TRBJ2-7; size: once; D: TRBD1; CDR3: CSVGQGGSSYEQYF; DNA: TGCAGCGTGGGACAGGGGGGAAGCTCCTACGAGCAGTACTTC
length: 16; V: TRBV5-8; J: TRBJ1-5; size: once; D: NA; CDR3: CASSPGRQRGNQPQHF; DNA: TGTGCCAGCAGCCCCGGTAGGCAGCGCGGCAATCAGCCCCAGCATTTT
length: 14; V: TRBV5-5; J: TRBJ1-2; size: NA; D: NA; CDR3: CASSIRPANYGYTF; DNA: TGTGCCAGCAGCATCAGACCAGCTAACTATGGCTACACCTTC
length: 17; V: TRBV27; J: TRBJ1-1; size: NA; D: NA; CDR3: CASSLWAGGAMNTEAFF; DNA: TGTGCCAGCAGTTTATGGGCCGGGGGAGCGATGAACACTGAAGCTTTCTTT
length: 12; V: TRBV12-3/TRBV12-4; J: TRBJ1-2; size: NA; D: NA; CDR3: CASSLSRYGYTF; DNA: TGTGCCAGCAGTTTATCGAGGTACGGCTACACCTTC
length: 14; V: TRBV11-2; J: TRBJ2-1; size: NA; D: NA; CDR3: CASMGDSPYNEQFF; DNA: TGTGCCAGCATGGGGGACTCACCATACAATGAGCAGTTCTTC
length: 15; V: TRBV5-1; J: TRBJ2-7; size: once; D: TRBD1; CDR3: CASSLSQGAGYEQYF; DNA: TGCGCCAGCAGCTTGTCGCAGGGGGCAGGGTACGAGCAGTACTTC
length: 16; V: TRBV5-1; J: TRBJ2-1; size: few; D: TRBD2; CDR3: CASSPQTSGSYNEQFF; DNA: TGCGCCAGCAGCCCGCAGACTAGCGGGTCCTACAATGAGCAGTTCTTC
length: 14; V: TRBV10-2; J: TRBJ2-6; size: NA; D: NA; CDR3: CASCEDSGANVLTF; DNA: TGCGCCAGCTGTGAAGACTCTGGGGCCAACGTCCTGACTTTC
length: 13; V: TRBV27; J: TRBJ2-7; size: NA; D: TRBD1; CDR3: CASGLDRTHEQYF; DNA: TGTGCCAGCGGACTGGACAGGACCCACGAGCAGTACTTC
length: 13; V: TRBV2; J: TRBJ1-2; size: NA; D: NA; CDR3: CASSRRRTANYTF; DNA: TGTGCCAGCAGTCGAAGGAGGACAGCAAACTACACCTTC
length: 14; V: TRBV7-2; J: TRBJ2-2; size: once; D: TRBD1; CDR3: CASSFQGAIGELFF; DNA: TGTGCCAGCAGCTTCCAGGGGGCGATCGGGGAGCTGTTTTTT
length: 15; V: TRBV9; J: TRBJ2-4; size: NA; D: NA; CDR3: CASSVGGLAKNIQYF; DNA: TGTGCCAGCAGCGTTGGCGGATTAGCCAAAAACATTCAGTACTTC
length: 14; V: TRBV6-5; J: TRBJ2-7; size: NA; D: NA; CDR3: CASSFTGITYEQYF; DNA: TGTGCCAGCAGTTTTACAGGGATAACCTACGAGCAGTACTTC
length: 15; V: TRBV5-5; J: TRBJ1-2; size: NA; D: NA; CDR3: CASSLAGGTNYGYTF; DNA: TGTGCCAGCAGCTTGGCGGGGGGCACTAACTATGGCTACACCTTC
length: 15; V: TRBV5-4; J: TRBJ1-2; size: NA; D: TRBD1; CDR3: CASSTDRSTLYGYTF; DNA: TGTGCCAGCAGCACGGACAGGTCCACCCTCTATGGCTACACCTTC
length: 14; V: TRBV21-1; J: TRBJ2-7; size: NA; D: NA; CDR3: CASSSDKGRHEQYF; DNA: TGTGCCAGCAGTTCCGACAAGGGGAGGCACGAGCAGTACTTC